These 11 T cell receptor beta chains came from one sample sequenced in a study of control samples from healthy donors and cancer patients. Sequencing was performed with immunoSEQ multiplex PCR; in TCRdb, only in-frame clones are kept and a portion is missing. The repertoire consists of 65,000 to 95,000 clones, with more than 70% occurring once and the leading ten covering around 18%. The sequencing input was blood. These receptors all stem from a man in his fifties or sixties in good health.

This clone was counted only a few times. The V gene is TRBV3-1 (or the pseudogene TRBV3-2), the J gene TRBJ2-7; D remains unclear. Germline values: CDR1 LGHDT, CDR2 YNNKEL (reference sequence). The ends were cut back, 1 base at V and 2 bases at J, with 0 bases in the middle. The CDR3 contains 11 residues. CDR3 amino acids: CASSQAYEQYF. The CDR3 nucleotides are TGTGCCAGCAGCCAAGCCTACGAGCAGTACTTC.

The genes are TRBV11-3 and TRBJ1-6, with TRBD1 as a possible D gene (5 bases). V shed 5 bases and J shed 7 bases, with 12 bases lying between them. Per the germline V gene, CDR1 is SGHNT and CDR2 is YENEEA. The CDR3 has 14 residues. CDR3 nucleotide sequence: TGTGCCAGCAGCCCCGGGGGGGACAATTCACCCCTCCACTTT. This encodes CASSPGGDNSPLHF.

The chain joins TRBV2 to TRBJ2-7, with unresolved D. The CDR3 totals 10 residues. Germline lookup yields CDR1 SNHLY and CDR2 FYNNEI. Trimming took off 6 bases at V and 3 bases at J, with 3 bases between the two ends. The CDR3 DNA sequence: TGTGCCAGCAGGGTCTACGAGCAGTACTTC. Amino acids: CASRVYEQYF.

This chain uses TRBV18 with TRBJ2-1; 7 positions match TRBD2. V was clipped by 3 bases and J by 7 bases; unmatched bases: 3. CDR1 and CDR2 (germline): KGHSH, LQKENI. This CDR3 comprises 13 residues. DNA for the CDR3: TGTGCCAGCTCACCCGGGGGGAAAAATGAGCAGTTCTTC. Translating it yields CASSPGGKNEQFF. Based on the CDR3 plus reference TRBV18 and TRBJ2-1, the full variable domain is NAGVMQNPRHLVRRRGQEARLRCSPMKGHSHVYWYRQLPEEGLKFMVYLQKENIIDESGMPKERFSAEFPKEGPSILRIQQVVRGDSAAYFCASSPGGKNEQFFGPGTRLTVL.

The chain uses TRBV30 and TRBJ2-7; D gene unclear. This CDR3 spans 12 amino acids. Germline V CDR1 and CDR2: GTSNPN, SVGIG (reference sequence). Trimming removed 1 base at V and 2 bases at J, with 6 bases between. CDR3 bases: TGTGCCTGGAGTGGTGGACCCTACGAGCAGTACGTC. Translating gives CAWSGGPYEQYV.

The J gene is TRBJ2-7, the V gene TRBV18; 12 bases fit TRBD2. CDR3 length: 14 residues. Germline V lookup: CDR1 KGHSH, CDR2 LQKENI. V lost 6 bases to trimming and J lost 4 bases; unmatched junction nucleotides: 4. CDR3 bases: TGTGCCAGCTCCGAACTAGCGGGAGGTTACGAGCAGTACTTC. Amino acids: CASSELAGGYEQYF.

The chain joins TRBV7-2 to TRBJ1-1, with a possible D match to TRBD1 (6 bases). Per germline, CDR1 SGHTA and CDR2 FQGNSA. Trimming pared 1 base from V and 7 bases from J, leaving 10 bases between. CDR3 length equals 13 residues. CDR3 sequence (DNA): TGTGCCAGCAGCTTAGGGGGGGCAGTTGAAGCTTTCTTT. Translated, it gives CASSLGGAVEAFF.

The V call is TRBV10-3, the J call TRBJ2-2, with a tentative D call TRBD1 (5 bases). Trimming removed 3 bases at V and 7 bases at J, with 6 bases between. Germline loops: CDR1 ENHRY, CDR2 SYGVKD. The CDR3 spans 12 residues. The CDR3 nucleotides are TGTGCCATCAGTGAAAGGGGCGGGGAGCTGTTTTTT. Protein product: CAISERGGELFF.

CDR3 coding DNA: TGTGCCAGCAGCTTAGATCTCGGGAGATCCTACGAGCAGTACTTC. It is translated as CASSLDLGRSYEQYF. V usage is TRBV11-2 and J usage is TRBJ2-7; maybe TRBD2 (6 bases). Looked up from germline, CDR1 is SGHAT and CDR2 is FQNNGV. This CDR3 has 15 amino acids. With 0 bases removed from V and 1 base from J, the gap between germline ends came to 10 bases.

On this clone itself: The DNA is left out, because the CDR3 cannot be placed on it with certainty; the CDR3 is given as TCRdb lists it. The rearrangement uses TRBV21-1 and TRBJ1-2. TRBV21-1 is a documented pseudogene. The CDR3 length equals 19 residues, ends included. The CDR3 is CASSKVGKGAGGANYGYTF.

The CDR3 region is CASSKSKKRGTDTQYF. The CDR3 nucleotides are TGTGCCAGCAGCAAAAGTAAAAAGAGGGGCACAGATACGCAGTATTTT. The chain employs TRBV21-1 and TRBJ2-3; the listed D gene, TRBD2, was not tested against the DNA. TRBV21-1 is listed as a pseudogene. The CDR3 runs 16 residues.